The clone carrying this T cell receptor (beta chain) is medium-sized in the sample. What it recognizes is unknown. The data were taken from a study of T cell repertoires in aging, cancer and after chemotherapy. The template was genomic DNA from peripheral blood, not RNA. CDR3 length: 15 amino acids. The V end lost 0 bases, the J end lost 4 bases, and 12 bases lay between the germline ends. The germline CDR1 and CDR2 sequences are MNHEY and SVGAGI. Study outcomes and limitations: These repertoire data do not allow conclusions about immunological memory after chemotherapy.

Multiplex touch-down PCR with TRB-A/B primers amplified rearranged V-D-J TRB sequences. MiXCR, applied by TCRdb to the multiplex PCR reads, yields one record per CDR3 protein. The sample holds about 11,000 distinct CDR3 sequences, more than 20% seen once. The chain has TRBV6-5 and TRBJ1-1; D is ambiguous. The specimen was blood. This clonotype originated in a human donor in good health. CDR3 nucleotides: TGTGCCAGCAGTTACTCGACGGGCTTGACCACTGAAGCTTTCTTT. This encodes CASSYSTGLTTEAFF.